These 17 T cell receptor beta chains were sequenced from one sample in a study of cytomegalovirus exposure and HLA in healthy donors. The study ran its PCR with 60 Vbeta and 13 Jbeta primers. Assay used: immunoSEQ multiplex PCR; TCRdb lists only in-frame clones, some missing. Here the sample spans about 170,000 clones, around 80% being singletons. The sample taken for sequencing was PBMCs. These receptors all come from a woman aged 45-65 years in good health and CMV-seropositive.

The genes are TRBV9 and TRBJ2-7, with D possibly TRBD1 on 5 matching bases. Germline CDR1 reads SGDLS; CDR2 reads YYNGEE. CDR3 length: 14 amino acids. Trimming left V 4 bases short and J 2 bases short, with 13 bases between. DNA of the CDR3: TGTGCCAGCAGCATTCAGGGTACGGCCTACGAGCAGTACTTC. Its protein product is CASSIQGTAYEQYF.

CDR3 coding DNA: TGTGCCACCAAACAACAGGGGGCGAACACCGGGGAGCTGTTTTTT. Translating gives CATKQQGANTGELFF. The V and J genes are TRBV10-3 and TRBJ2-2; the match to TRBD1 covers 8 bases. V lost 10 bases and J lost 0; bases outside the gene matches: 7. Germline V gene data show CDR1 as ENHRY and CDR2 as SYGVKD. There are 15 residues in the CDR3.

J is TRBJ2-1 and V is TRBV5-4; 8 nucleotides agree with TRBD2. The germline CDR1 and CDR2 sequences are SGHNT and YYREEE (reference sequence). This CDR3 is 15 amino acids long. J gave up 6 bases and V 6 bases, and 11 bases lay outside the gene matches. CDR3 sequence: CASTPRGGIINEQFF. The DNA of the CDR3 is TGTGCCAGCACCCCCCGGGGGGGGATCATCAATGAGCAGTTCTTC.

Concerning this clone: This CDR3 is also generated by other DNA sequences in the sample. This sequence joins TRBV6-1 and TRBJ2-1; 11 bases are a match to TRBD2. CDR1 and CDR2 (germline): MNHNS, SASEGT. The ends lost 2 bases at V and 8 bases at J; junction bases unmatched: 11. This CDR3 has 17 residues. The CDR3 reads CASSESPGLAGGDEQFF. Written as DNA, the CDR3 is TGTGCCAGCAGTGAATCCCCTGGGCTAGCGGGAGGTGATGAGCAGTTCTTC.

This rearrangement joins TRBV5-1 to TRBJ2-1; the match to TRBD2 covers 15 bases. The J segment lost 10 bases and the V segment lost 4 bases, leaving 12 bases of the junction unmatched. The CDR3 is 17 residues long. The germline V gene encodes CDR1 SGHRS and CDR2 YFSETQ. CDR3 nucleotide sequence: TGCGCCAGCAGCATAGGGACTAGCGGGGGGCCTTACGGGGAGCAGTTCTTC. It specifies CASSIGTSGGPYGEQFF.

The rearrangement links TRBV30 to TRBJ2-7, with TRBD1 as a possible D gene (6 bases). With 2 bases removed from V and 6 bases from J, the gap between germline ends came to 14 bases. The CDR3 is 13 amino acids. In germline, CDR1 is GTSNPN, CDR2 SVGIG (reference sequence). The CDR3 loop reads CAWSLTAGVEQYF. The CDR3 region has the DNA TGTGCCTGGAGTCTCACGGCAGGGGTCGAGCAGTACTTC. The variable domain in full, with the rest retrieved from reference TRBV30 and TRBJ2-7, is SQTIHQWPATLVQPVGSPLSLECTVEGTSNPNLYWYRQAAGRGLQLLFYSVGIGQISSEVPQNLSASRPQDRQFILSSKKLLLSDSGFYLCAWSLTAGVEQYFGPGTRLTVT.

A few counts support this clone. CDR3 in DNA: TGTGCCAGCAGCTTAGACGGGACAGCTGGGGCCAACGTCCTGACTTTC. Its protein product is CASSLDGTAGANVLTF. The chain combines TRBV7-2 with TRBJ2-6; the match to TRBD1 covers 7 bases. Germline V gene sequence: CDR1 SGHTA, CDR2 FQGNSA. Unmatched junction bases numbered 2, after V lost 1 base and J lost 2 bases. The CDR3 covers 16 residues.

This chain links TRBV20-1 with TRBJ1-2, with D possibly being TRBD1 (6 bases). Germline V CDR1 and CDR2: DFQATT, SNEGSKA (reference sequence). This CDR3 has 11 amino acids. Here the CDR3 DNA reads TGCAGGGAGGGGGGGAACTATGGCTACACCTTC. This gives the protein CREGGNYGYTF.

The rearrangement uses TRBV11-2 and TRBJ1-4; a possible D gene is TRBD1 (5 bases). V was cut by 0 bases and J by 2 bases, with 16 bases left in between. CDR3 length equals 18 residues. From germline, CDR1 is SGHAT and CDR2 FQNNGV. The CDR3 sequence is CASSLDYDVGRTNEKLFF. The CDR3 DNA sequence: TGTGCCAGCAGCTTAGATTACGACGTGGGGCGGACTAATGAAAAACTGTTTTTT. The full variable domain, completed using reference TRBV11-2 and TRBJ1-4, is EAGVAQSPRYKIIEKRQSVAFWCNPISGHATLYWYQQILGQGPKLLIQFQNNGVVDDSQLPKDRFSAERLKGVDSTLKIQPAKLEDSAVYLCASSLDYDVGRTNEKLFFGSGTQLSVL.

J is TRBJ2-3 and V is TRBV5-5, with no clear D. In germline, CDR1 is SGHKS, CDR2 YYEKEE (reference sequence). Trimming pared 4 bases from V and 1 base from J, leaving 16 bases between. This CDR3 spans 16 amino acids. CDR3 in amino acids: CASSPVPGWGTDTQYF. The DNA of the CDR3 is TGTGCCAGCAGCCCGGTCCCCGGGTGGGGCACAGATACGCAGTATTTT.

The CDR3 sequence: CASSSKTSGGILDTQYF. As DNA, the CDR3 is TGTGCCAGCAGCTCCAAGACTAGCGGGGGAATTTTAGATACGCAGTATTTT. The chain is built from TRBV7-3 and TRBJ2-3, with TRBD2 identical over 12 bases. This CDR3 region has 17 residues. The J segment lost 5 bases and the V segment lost 4 bases, leaving 10 bases of the junction unmatched. Germline loops: CDR1 SGHTA, CDR2 FQGTGA. The variable domain in full, with the rest retrieved from reference TRBV7-3 and TRBJ2-3, is GAGVSQTPSNKVTEKGKYVELRCDPISGHTALYWYRQSLGQGPEFLIYFQGTGAADDSGLPNDRFFAVRPEGSVSTLKIQRTERGDSAVYLCASSSKTSGGILDTQYFGPGTRLTVL.

V usage is TRBV18 and J usage is TRBJ2-7; D perhaps matches TRBD2 (6 bases). Trimming pared 5 bases from V and 3 bases from J, leaving 14 bases between. Looked up from germline, CDR1 is KGHSH and CDR2 is LQKENI. The CDR3 length is 14 residues. The CDR3 loop reads CASSLSGLNYEQYF. CDR3 nucleotides: TGTGCCAGCTCATTATCGGGACTCAACTACGAGCAGTACTTC.

The chain employs TRBV19 and TRBJ1-4; the D is unclear. The V gene's germline CDR1 is LNHDA and CDR2 SQIVND (reference sequence). The V end was cut by 9 bases, the J end by 0 bases, with 11 bases between. CDR3 size: 14 residues. CDR3 coding DNA: TGTGCCAGCGGACCTAGCTCAACTAATGAAAAACTGTTTTTT. Protein: CASGPSSTNEKLFF.

The chain combines TRBV28 with TRBJ2-7; 7 positions match TRBD1. Germline CDR1 is MDHEN and CDR2 is SYDVKM. CDR3 length: 14 residues. The V segment lost 8 bases and the J segment 3 bases; nucleotides outside the gene matches: 10. CDR3 in DNA: TGTGCCAGCCGAGGAGGACAGGCTATCTACGAGCAGTACTTC. Translation gives CASRGGQAIYEQYF.

The chain recombines TRBV19 with TRBJ1-2, with TRBD1 matching over 9 bases. Germline V gene data show CDR1 as LNHDA and CDR2 as SQIVND (reference sequence). V was pared by 7 bases and J by 6 bases, with 3 bases of the junction left unmatched. This CDR3 region has 12 residues. The CDR3 loop reads CASTQGANGYTF. CDR3 DNA: TGTGCCAGTACACAGGGGGCGAATGGCTACACCTTC.

V and J are TRBV27 and TRBJ2-1; 14 bases are a match to TRBD2. Unmatched junction bases numbered 9, after V lost 6 bases and J lost 2 bases. Per the germline V gene, CDR1 is MNHEY and CDR2 is SMNVEV (reference sequence). This CDR3 is built from 18 residues. The CDR3 sequence: CASSQTSGRVGPYNEQFF. The CDR3 nucleotides read TGTGCCAGCAGCCAGACTAGCGGGAGGGTAGGGCCCTACAATGAGCAGTTCTTC.

The CDR3 loop is CASSTTGTGGPTNYGYTF. The CDR3 bases are TGTGCCAGTAGTACCACCGGGACAGGGGGCCCTACTAACTATGGCTACACCTTC. The chain uses TRBV19 and TRBJ1-2; 12 nucleotides match TRBD1. Germline V gene sequence: CDR1 LNHDA, CDR2 SQIVND (reference sequence). This CDR3 spans 18 amino acids. The junction had 9 bases not matched to a gene; V was cut back by 4 bases and J by 0 bases.